Given below is one T cell receptor (beta chain) in context. Its antigen is as yet unknown. Distinct nucleotide sequences in the sample also encode this CDR3. This record comes from a study of shared clonotypes between healthy human individuals. Study-wide results and limits: Across a handful of donors, naive CD4 shared 5% to 6%, naive CD8 over 3%, memory CD4 2.3%, memory CD8 around 0.42%. Depth was large, yet rarefaction showed that sorted-subset sequencing was incomplete.

Germline V gene sequence: CDR1 MNHEY, CDR2 SMNVEV (reference sequence). This CDR3 comprises 13 residues. The V gene lost 3 bases and the J gene lost 1 base, with 6 bases spanning the gap. Profiled with immunoSEQ multiplex PCR; TCRdb holds only in-frame clones, not every one. The table records 600,000 or so clones, around 95% of them present only once. CD45RO-negative, CCR7-selected cells formed the naive CD8 fraction, which excluded terminally differentiated effector memory CD45RA+ cells. Donors were Caucasian adults residing in Nashville, Tennessee, USA. The clonotype comes from a woman aged 25 to 39 in good health. The sample consisted of naive CD8+ T cells sorted from blood. V and J are TRBV27 and TRBJ1-1; D remains ambiguous. Written as DNA, the CDR3 is TGTGCCAGCAGTTTTGCAGGGAACACTGAAGCTTTCTTT. Protein sequence: CASSFAGNTEAFF.